This TCR beta chain was sequenced for a study of cytomegalovirus exposure and HLA in healthy donors. About the study: The 120 validation repertoires used the same platform as the approximately 700 first-cohort repertoires (as reported by a later analysis).

Comment on this clone: Antigen unknown.

Clones were sequenced by immunoSEQ multiplex PCR, and TCRdb holds only the in-frame ones, with some missing. The sample contains hundreds of thousands of clones, 70% to 90% of which appear only once. Regarding the study as a whole: Cytomegalovirus-associated TCR beta chains were listed, numbering under 200. The finding came from a later analysis; first-cohort TCR clusters tended to co-occur in the 90 to 150 validation repertoires. The classifier, whose performance was assessed in both the original and validation cohorts, reportedly diagnosed cytomegalovirus status with high specificity and sensitivity.

The source of this sequence is a woman aged 18-29 years in good health and CMV-seronegative. Specimen: PBMCs.

The DNA of the CDR3 is TGTGCCAGCAGCCCAGGGCCGGCCTACGAGCAGTACTTC. Translation: CASSPGPAYEQYF. The chain employs TRBV11-3 and TRBJ2-7; tentatively, D is TRBD1 (5 bases). Germline CDR1 and CDR2: SGHNT and YENEEA. CDR3 length equals 13 residues. V lost 5 bases to trimming and J lost 2 bases, with 10 bases between them.